This record looks at one T cell receptor beta chain sequence and its context. Its antigen is unknown. The primer mix had 60 Vbeta and 13 Jbeta primers. The data were produced by immunoSEQ multiplex PCR, yet TCRdb's version contains in-frame clones alone and is incomplete. The sample has 150,000 to 200,000 clones; roughly 80% are singletons. Germline V gene lookup returns CDR1 MNHEY and CDR2 SVGAGI. V shed 4 bases, J shed 8 bases, and the junction held 12 bases outside the gene matches. This CDR3 is 16 amino acids long. This entry comes from a study of cytomegalovirus exposure and HLA in healthy donors. The study's findings and limits: An analysis was carried out later, and it reportedly showed fewer N-insertions in an Asian-associated ancestry cluster than the 666-donor mean. An analysis was carried out at a later point. It showed that HLA-associated TCR beta chains were more clonally expanded than equally common non-associated chains. Some TCR beta chains (164 of them) were listed as cytomegalovirus-associated.

The sequenced material came from PBMCs. V and J are TRBV6-5 and TRBJ2-1; TRBD1 agrees at 9 bases. The TCR originated in a woman between 40 and 50 years old in good health and CMV-seropositive. The CDR3 protein is CASSSNRQGGRDEQFF. In DNA form, the CDR3 reads TGTGCCAGCAGTTCGAATCGACAGGGGGGTCGCGATGAGCAGTTCTTC.